A single sample gave rise to the 25 T cell receptor beta chains below, sequenced in a study of blood T cells in healthy people across ages. A sample-barcoded 5' primer and a J-beta primer mix were used in a second PCR of about 7 to 12 cycles. MiXCR, applied by TCRdb to the 5' RACE reads, yields one record per CDR3 protein. In the table there are approximately 940,000 distinct CDR3 sequences, 48% of which are singletons. The specimen sequenced was blood. All receptors derive from a man aged 25 to 45 in good health.

This clonotype was seen repeatedly, ten times or more. CDR3 in DNA: TGTGCCAGCAGCGAAGGGGTGTCCTACGAGCAGTACTTC. Protein product: CASSEGVSYEQYF. The chain joins TRBV28 to TRBJ2-7, with a possible D match to TRBD1 (5 bases). Germline lookup yields CDR1 MDHEN and CDR2 SYDVKM. The V end was cut by 6 bases, the J end by 1 base, with 10 bases between. The CDR3 has 13 amino acids.

This clonotype was observed a handful of times. The chain carries TRBV4-2 and TRBJ2-3, with D maybe TRBD1 (5 bases). There are 13 residues in the CDR3. V lost 2 bases and J lost 5, with 8 bases in between. Germline V CDR1 and CDR2: LGHNA, YNFKEQ. CDR3 amino acids: CASSQNTGDTQYF. CDR3 sequence (DNA): TGTGCCAGCAGCCAAAATACAGGAGATACGCAGTATTTT.

The genes are TRBV12-3 or TRBV12-4 and TRBJ2-5; D may be TRBD2 (5 bases). The CDR3 length is 14 residues. Between the trimmed V and J ends, which lost 5 bases and 1 base, there was a span of 11 bases. CDR3: CASSPRLPQETQYF. The CDR3 DNA reads as TGTGCCAGCAGTCCCAGACTACCCCAAGAGACCCAGTACTTC.

This rearrangement joins TRBV20-1 to TRBJ2-5; tentatively, D is TRBD2 (5 bases). The V end was cut by 7 bases, the J end by 1 base, with 16 bases between. Germline V CDR1 and CDR2: DFQATT, SNEGSKA (reference sequence). The CDR3 extends over 14 amino acids. CDR3 region: CSVRMIGIQETQYF. CDR3 nucleotide sequence: TGCAGTGTAAGGATGATCGGGATCCAAGAGACCCAGTACTTC.

The chain links TRBV4-1 to TRBJ1-6; D call uncertain. CDR1 and CDR2 (germline): MGHRA, YSYEKL. Trimming stripped 0 bases from V and 6 bases from J, with 15 bases between. This CDR3 has 17 residues. In DNA, the CDR3 is TGCGCCAGCAGCCAAGAAGGTGCGGAGGAGGTTAATTCACCCCTCCACTTT. Its translation: CASSQEGAEEVNSPLHF.

This chain uses TRBV5-1 with TRBJ1-1; 7 bases map to TRBD1. The J segment lost 1 base and the V segment lost 3 bases, leaving 3 bases of the junction unmatched. Germline V CDR1 and CDR2: SGHRS, YFSETQ. This CDR3 is built from 14 residues. CDR3 nucleotide sequence: TGCGCCAGCAGCTCAACAGGGGAGAACACTGAAGCTTTCTTT. This gives the protein CASSSTGENTEAFF.

V is TRBV6-2 or TRBV6-3 and J is TRBJ2-5, with 7 bases lining up with TRBD2. Germline V gene lookup returns CDR1 MNHEY and CDR2 SVGEGT. J was trimmed by 0 bases and V by 7 bases; bases with no gene match: 14. CDR3 length: 17 residues. The CDR3 sequence: CASNPARLAEDQETQYF. In nucleotides, the CDR3 is TGTGCCAGCAACCCCGCCCGGCTAGCGGAGGACCAAGAGACCCAGTACTTC.

This clonotype occurred a few times. The chain recombines TRBV29-1 with TRBJ2-5, with 10 bases aligning to TRBD1. The J call may be wrong; the DNA end is better matched by TRBJ2-7. The CDR3 sequence is 17 residues long. Germline-derived CDR1 and CDR2 are SQVTM and ANQGSEA. CDR3 in amino acids: CSVEVGADRGISYEQYF. The CDR3 DNA reads TGCAGCGTTGAAGTTGGAGCGGACAGGGGGATTTCGTACGAGCAGTACTTC.

J is TRBJ1-1 and V is TRBV5-1, with a tentative D call TRBD1 (5 bases). V lost 5 bases, J lost 0 bases, and 17 bases lay in between. This CDR3 has 16 amino acids. Germline assignment: CDR1 SGHRS and CDR2 YFSETQ. Here the CDR3 reads CASRPTGLSMNTEAFF. In DNA form, the CDR3 reads TGCGCCAGCAGACCCACAGGACTGAGCATGAACACTGAAGCTTTCTTT.

The chain recombines TRBV6-5 with TRBJ2-3; D may match TRBD1 or TRBD2 (5 bases each). This CDR3 contains 15 residues. Trimming shortened V by 3 bases and J by 2 bases, and 12 bases separated the two germline ends. CDR1 is MNHEY, CDR2 SVGAGI, per germline. The CDR3 here is CASSYLPGPTDTQYF. The CDR3 coding sequence is TGTGCCAGCAGTTATCTCCCGGGGCCCACAGATACGCAGTATTTT.

This clonotype was counted a few times. The J gene is TRBJ1-2, the V gene TRBV5-6, with a weak D call TRBD1 (5 bases). The germline CDR1 and CDR2 sequences are SGHDT and YYEEEE. Trimming took off 3 bases at V and 3 bases at J, with 9 bases between the two ends. The CDR3 sequence is 13 residues long. CDR3: CASSSQAHYGYTF. The CDR3 DNA reads TGTGCCAGCAGCTCACAGGCCCACTATGGCTACACCTTC.

The chain carries TRBV11-3 and TRBJ2-2; TRBD2 matches at 10 bases. Germline CDR1 is SGHNT and CDR2 is YENEEA. With 4 bases clipped from V and 3 bases from J, the junction kept 5 bases outside the gene matches. The CDR3 runs 16 residues. The CDR3 sequence: CASSSAGGTHTGELFF. Written as DNA, the CDR3 is TGTGCCAGCAGCTCAGCGGGGGGGACGCACACCGGGGAGCTGTTTTTT.

This clonotype came up once. The rearrangement links TRBV2 to TRBJ1-2; D ambiguous. The germline V gene has CDR1 SNHLY and CDR2 FYNNEI. This CDR3 is built from 14 residues. The V end was cut by 4 bases, the J end by 6 bases, with 15 bases between. The CDR3 reads CASSGEGRIHGYTF. Here the CDR3 DNA reads TGTGCCAGCAGTGGAGAGGGAAGAATCCATGGCTACACCTTC.

V usage is TRBV28 and J usage is TRBJ2-5; D gene uncertain. The CDR3 runs to 16 residues. Germline V lookup: CDR1 MDHEN, CDR2 SYDVKM. V lost 6 bases, J lost 2 bases, and 19 bases lay in between. Here the CDR3 reads CASSYPAPLLQETQYF. CDR3 in DNA: TGTGCCAGCAGCTACCCAGCCCCGTTACTTCAAGAGACCCAGTACTTC.

The rearrangement links TRBV29-1 to TRBJ1-2; D might be TRBD1 (5 bases). Germline V gene lookup returns CDR1 SQVTM and CDR2 ANQGSEA. This CDR3 is built from 13 residues. Trimming took off 4 bases at V and 0 bases at J, with 9 bases between the two ends. This CDR3 is CSVGEGTNYGYTF. The CDR3 DNA sequence: TGCAGCGTTGGAGAGGGGACTAACTATGGCTACACCTTC.

The chain is built from TRBV7-2 and TRBJ2-7; D gene uncertain. CDR1 is SGHTA and CDR2 is FQGNSA in the germline V gene. V lost 1 base, J lost 0 bases, and 10 bases lay in between. This CDR3 is 15 amino acids long. CDR3 region: CASSLDVASSYEQYF. CDR3 sequence (DNA): TGTGCCAGCAGCTTAGATGTGGCGAGCTCCTACGAGCAGTACTTC.

The chain combines TRBV7-9 with TRBJ1-2, with 7 nucleotides matching TRBD1. This CDR3 is built from 16 residues. Germline V CDR1 and CDR2: SEHNR, FQNEAQ (reference sequence). With V trimmed by 3 bases and J by 4 bases, 11 bases remained unmatched. The CDR3 nucleotides are TGTGCCAGCAGCTTCAACAGGGGCCCGCAGAGCTATGGCTACACCTTC. Protein product: CASSFNRGPQSYGYTF.

The J gene is TRBJ2-1, the V gene TRBV12-3 or TRBV12-4, with 11 nucleotides matching TRBD2. CDR3 length: 17 amino acids. V was pared by 3 bases and J by 9 bases, with 13 bases of the junction left unmatched. The CDR3 nucleotides read TGTGCCAGCAGTTTTATCCGGCCTAGCGGGGGGACGAGTGAGCAGTTCTTC. This translates into CASSFIRPSGGTSEQFF.

This clonotype was counted only a few times. The CDR3 region is CASSLISGGAEETQYF. For the CDR3, the DNA is TGCGCCAGCAGCTTGATAAGCGGGGGGGCCGAAGAGACCCAGTACTTC. The chain couples TRBV5-1 to TRBJ2-5; 10 bases align to TRBD2. The CDR3 runs 16 residues. Looked up from germline, CDR1 is SGHRS and CDR2 is YFSETQ. The V gene end was trimmed by 1 base and the J gene end by 3 bases; junction bases not matched to a gene: 6. Based on the CDR3 plus reference TRBV5-1 and TRBJ2-5, the full variable domain is KAGVTQTPRYLIKTRGQQVTLSCSPISGHRSVSWYQQTPGQGLQFLFEYFSETQRNKGNFPGRFSGRQFSNSRSEMNVSTLELGDSALYLCASSLISGGAEETQYFGPGTRLLVL.

Here the CDR3 reads CASSERANIQYF. The CDR3 nucleotides are TGTGCCAGCAGTGAGAGGGCAAACATTCAGTACTTC. The genes are TRBV2 and TRBJ2-4; D is perhaps TRBD2 (5 bases). V gave up 3 bases and J gave up 6 bases, with 6 bases separating them. CDR1 is SNHLY, CDR2 FYNNEI, per germline. CDR3 length equals 12 residues.

This clonotype was detected a few times. The chain is built from TRBV12-3 or TRBV12-4 and TRBJ1-4, with 9 bases lining up with TRBD1. The CDR3 sequence is 15 residues long. J gave up 7 bases and V 6 bases, and 9 bases lay outside the gene matches. In DNA, the CDR3 is TGTGCCAGCAGGGACAGGGGCCCTGGGAGTGAAAAACTGTTTTTT. Encoded protein: CASRDRGPGSEKLFF.

The chain is built from TRBV12-3 or TRBV12-4 and TRBJ1-2, with 8 bases lining up with TRBD1. This CDR3 region has 14 residues. V lost 5 bases to trimming and J lost 8 bases; unmatched junction nucleotides: 10. CDR3 nucleotides: TGTGCCAGCAGTGTATCGACAGGGGCGAGAGGCTACACCTTC. It encodes CASSVSTGARGYTF.

Only a few counts were recorded for this clonotype. V gene TRBV7-8 combines with J gene TRBJ2-1; D is uncertain. Germline loops: CDR1 SGHVS, CDR2 FQNEAQ. V was pared by 3 bases and J by 1 base, with 4 bases between. The CDR3 length is 13 residues. DNA of the CDR3: TGTGCCAGCAGCTTTCTATCCTACAATGAGCAGTTCTTC. Protein sequence: CASSFLSYNEQFF.

The gene calls are TRBV10-3 and TRBJ1-4; 12 nucleotides align to TRBD1. J gave up 0 bases and V 4 bases, and 6 bases lay outside the gene matches. The CDR3 contains 18 residues. Looked up from germline, CDR1 is ENHRY and CDR2 is SYGVKD. As DNA, the CDR3 is TGTGCCATCAGTGCCTCGCGGGACAGGGGGCCAACTAATGAAAAACTGTTTTTT. Translating gives CAISASRDRGPTNEKLFF.

The chain links TRBV5-1 to TRBJ2-3, with D uncertain. The CDR3 covers 14 residues. V lost 7 bases and J 6 bases, leaving 18 bases between the germline ends. Germline CDR1 SGHRS, CDR2 YFSETQ. The DNA of the CDR3 is TGCGCCAGCGGCCGGGCCGAAAGAATGGATACGCAGTATTTT. Its translation is CASGRAERMDTQYF.